This paragraph reports one TCR beta chain. Its antigen is unknown. This CDR3 contains 14 residues. The V end was cut by 0 bases, the J end by 6 bases, with 12 bases between. Uncontrolled infection, other autoimmune disease, pregnancy or lactation led to exclusion. The authors obtained PBMCs from roughly 9.7 ml of fresh peripheral blood. The sample is drawn from a study of T cells in Graves' hyperthyroidism and ophthalmopathy. Whole-study results and caveats: Most clonotypes that expanded in the thyroid above 0.001 also showed up in blood.

Amplification yielded TCR beta CDR3 regions, with RNA transcripts as the source. Primed by the HTBI set, a first-round RT-PCR was run on the TCR CDR3. Each CDR3 protein is one row after TCRdb ran MiXCR on the multiplex PCR reads. The sample has more than 300,000 distinct CDR3 sequences; about 18% are singletons. The chain recombines TRBV12-3 or TRBV12-4 with TRBJ2-7; D not certain. The material sequenced was blood. The TCR was taken from a man in his late teens or twenties with Graves' ophthalmopathy. CDR3 amino acids: CASSLAQGGSEQYF. In DNA form, the CDR3 reads TGTGCCAGCAGTTTAGCGCAAGGTGGAAGCGAGCAGTACTTC.